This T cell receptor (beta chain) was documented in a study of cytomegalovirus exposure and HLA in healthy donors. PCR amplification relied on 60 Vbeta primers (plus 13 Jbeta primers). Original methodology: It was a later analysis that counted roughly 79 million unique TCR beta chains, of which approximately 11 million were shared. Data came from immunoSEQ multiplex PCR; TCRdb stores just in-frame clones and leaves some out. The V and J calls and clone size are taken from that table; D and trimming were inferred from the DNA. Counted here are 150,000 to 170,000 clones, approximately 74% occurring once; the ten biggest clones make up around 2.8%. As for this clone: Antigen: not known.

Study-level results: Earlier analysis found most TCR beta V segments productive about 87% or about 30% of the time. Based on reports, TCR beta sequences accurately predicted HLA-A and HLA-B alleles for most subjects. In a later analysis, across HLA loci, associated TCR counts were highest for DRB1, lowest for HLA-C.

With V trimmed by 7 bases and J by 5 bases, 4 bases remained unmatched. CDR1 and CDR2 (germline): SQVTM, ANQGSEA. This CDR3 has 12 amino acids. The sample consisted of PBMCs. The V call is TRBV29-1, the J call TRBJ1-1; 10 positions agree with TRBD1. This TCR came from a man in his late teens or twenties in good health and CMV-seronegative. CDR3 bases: TGCAGCGCAGGGACAGGGGAAACTGAAGCTTTCTTT. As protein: CSAGTGETEAFF.